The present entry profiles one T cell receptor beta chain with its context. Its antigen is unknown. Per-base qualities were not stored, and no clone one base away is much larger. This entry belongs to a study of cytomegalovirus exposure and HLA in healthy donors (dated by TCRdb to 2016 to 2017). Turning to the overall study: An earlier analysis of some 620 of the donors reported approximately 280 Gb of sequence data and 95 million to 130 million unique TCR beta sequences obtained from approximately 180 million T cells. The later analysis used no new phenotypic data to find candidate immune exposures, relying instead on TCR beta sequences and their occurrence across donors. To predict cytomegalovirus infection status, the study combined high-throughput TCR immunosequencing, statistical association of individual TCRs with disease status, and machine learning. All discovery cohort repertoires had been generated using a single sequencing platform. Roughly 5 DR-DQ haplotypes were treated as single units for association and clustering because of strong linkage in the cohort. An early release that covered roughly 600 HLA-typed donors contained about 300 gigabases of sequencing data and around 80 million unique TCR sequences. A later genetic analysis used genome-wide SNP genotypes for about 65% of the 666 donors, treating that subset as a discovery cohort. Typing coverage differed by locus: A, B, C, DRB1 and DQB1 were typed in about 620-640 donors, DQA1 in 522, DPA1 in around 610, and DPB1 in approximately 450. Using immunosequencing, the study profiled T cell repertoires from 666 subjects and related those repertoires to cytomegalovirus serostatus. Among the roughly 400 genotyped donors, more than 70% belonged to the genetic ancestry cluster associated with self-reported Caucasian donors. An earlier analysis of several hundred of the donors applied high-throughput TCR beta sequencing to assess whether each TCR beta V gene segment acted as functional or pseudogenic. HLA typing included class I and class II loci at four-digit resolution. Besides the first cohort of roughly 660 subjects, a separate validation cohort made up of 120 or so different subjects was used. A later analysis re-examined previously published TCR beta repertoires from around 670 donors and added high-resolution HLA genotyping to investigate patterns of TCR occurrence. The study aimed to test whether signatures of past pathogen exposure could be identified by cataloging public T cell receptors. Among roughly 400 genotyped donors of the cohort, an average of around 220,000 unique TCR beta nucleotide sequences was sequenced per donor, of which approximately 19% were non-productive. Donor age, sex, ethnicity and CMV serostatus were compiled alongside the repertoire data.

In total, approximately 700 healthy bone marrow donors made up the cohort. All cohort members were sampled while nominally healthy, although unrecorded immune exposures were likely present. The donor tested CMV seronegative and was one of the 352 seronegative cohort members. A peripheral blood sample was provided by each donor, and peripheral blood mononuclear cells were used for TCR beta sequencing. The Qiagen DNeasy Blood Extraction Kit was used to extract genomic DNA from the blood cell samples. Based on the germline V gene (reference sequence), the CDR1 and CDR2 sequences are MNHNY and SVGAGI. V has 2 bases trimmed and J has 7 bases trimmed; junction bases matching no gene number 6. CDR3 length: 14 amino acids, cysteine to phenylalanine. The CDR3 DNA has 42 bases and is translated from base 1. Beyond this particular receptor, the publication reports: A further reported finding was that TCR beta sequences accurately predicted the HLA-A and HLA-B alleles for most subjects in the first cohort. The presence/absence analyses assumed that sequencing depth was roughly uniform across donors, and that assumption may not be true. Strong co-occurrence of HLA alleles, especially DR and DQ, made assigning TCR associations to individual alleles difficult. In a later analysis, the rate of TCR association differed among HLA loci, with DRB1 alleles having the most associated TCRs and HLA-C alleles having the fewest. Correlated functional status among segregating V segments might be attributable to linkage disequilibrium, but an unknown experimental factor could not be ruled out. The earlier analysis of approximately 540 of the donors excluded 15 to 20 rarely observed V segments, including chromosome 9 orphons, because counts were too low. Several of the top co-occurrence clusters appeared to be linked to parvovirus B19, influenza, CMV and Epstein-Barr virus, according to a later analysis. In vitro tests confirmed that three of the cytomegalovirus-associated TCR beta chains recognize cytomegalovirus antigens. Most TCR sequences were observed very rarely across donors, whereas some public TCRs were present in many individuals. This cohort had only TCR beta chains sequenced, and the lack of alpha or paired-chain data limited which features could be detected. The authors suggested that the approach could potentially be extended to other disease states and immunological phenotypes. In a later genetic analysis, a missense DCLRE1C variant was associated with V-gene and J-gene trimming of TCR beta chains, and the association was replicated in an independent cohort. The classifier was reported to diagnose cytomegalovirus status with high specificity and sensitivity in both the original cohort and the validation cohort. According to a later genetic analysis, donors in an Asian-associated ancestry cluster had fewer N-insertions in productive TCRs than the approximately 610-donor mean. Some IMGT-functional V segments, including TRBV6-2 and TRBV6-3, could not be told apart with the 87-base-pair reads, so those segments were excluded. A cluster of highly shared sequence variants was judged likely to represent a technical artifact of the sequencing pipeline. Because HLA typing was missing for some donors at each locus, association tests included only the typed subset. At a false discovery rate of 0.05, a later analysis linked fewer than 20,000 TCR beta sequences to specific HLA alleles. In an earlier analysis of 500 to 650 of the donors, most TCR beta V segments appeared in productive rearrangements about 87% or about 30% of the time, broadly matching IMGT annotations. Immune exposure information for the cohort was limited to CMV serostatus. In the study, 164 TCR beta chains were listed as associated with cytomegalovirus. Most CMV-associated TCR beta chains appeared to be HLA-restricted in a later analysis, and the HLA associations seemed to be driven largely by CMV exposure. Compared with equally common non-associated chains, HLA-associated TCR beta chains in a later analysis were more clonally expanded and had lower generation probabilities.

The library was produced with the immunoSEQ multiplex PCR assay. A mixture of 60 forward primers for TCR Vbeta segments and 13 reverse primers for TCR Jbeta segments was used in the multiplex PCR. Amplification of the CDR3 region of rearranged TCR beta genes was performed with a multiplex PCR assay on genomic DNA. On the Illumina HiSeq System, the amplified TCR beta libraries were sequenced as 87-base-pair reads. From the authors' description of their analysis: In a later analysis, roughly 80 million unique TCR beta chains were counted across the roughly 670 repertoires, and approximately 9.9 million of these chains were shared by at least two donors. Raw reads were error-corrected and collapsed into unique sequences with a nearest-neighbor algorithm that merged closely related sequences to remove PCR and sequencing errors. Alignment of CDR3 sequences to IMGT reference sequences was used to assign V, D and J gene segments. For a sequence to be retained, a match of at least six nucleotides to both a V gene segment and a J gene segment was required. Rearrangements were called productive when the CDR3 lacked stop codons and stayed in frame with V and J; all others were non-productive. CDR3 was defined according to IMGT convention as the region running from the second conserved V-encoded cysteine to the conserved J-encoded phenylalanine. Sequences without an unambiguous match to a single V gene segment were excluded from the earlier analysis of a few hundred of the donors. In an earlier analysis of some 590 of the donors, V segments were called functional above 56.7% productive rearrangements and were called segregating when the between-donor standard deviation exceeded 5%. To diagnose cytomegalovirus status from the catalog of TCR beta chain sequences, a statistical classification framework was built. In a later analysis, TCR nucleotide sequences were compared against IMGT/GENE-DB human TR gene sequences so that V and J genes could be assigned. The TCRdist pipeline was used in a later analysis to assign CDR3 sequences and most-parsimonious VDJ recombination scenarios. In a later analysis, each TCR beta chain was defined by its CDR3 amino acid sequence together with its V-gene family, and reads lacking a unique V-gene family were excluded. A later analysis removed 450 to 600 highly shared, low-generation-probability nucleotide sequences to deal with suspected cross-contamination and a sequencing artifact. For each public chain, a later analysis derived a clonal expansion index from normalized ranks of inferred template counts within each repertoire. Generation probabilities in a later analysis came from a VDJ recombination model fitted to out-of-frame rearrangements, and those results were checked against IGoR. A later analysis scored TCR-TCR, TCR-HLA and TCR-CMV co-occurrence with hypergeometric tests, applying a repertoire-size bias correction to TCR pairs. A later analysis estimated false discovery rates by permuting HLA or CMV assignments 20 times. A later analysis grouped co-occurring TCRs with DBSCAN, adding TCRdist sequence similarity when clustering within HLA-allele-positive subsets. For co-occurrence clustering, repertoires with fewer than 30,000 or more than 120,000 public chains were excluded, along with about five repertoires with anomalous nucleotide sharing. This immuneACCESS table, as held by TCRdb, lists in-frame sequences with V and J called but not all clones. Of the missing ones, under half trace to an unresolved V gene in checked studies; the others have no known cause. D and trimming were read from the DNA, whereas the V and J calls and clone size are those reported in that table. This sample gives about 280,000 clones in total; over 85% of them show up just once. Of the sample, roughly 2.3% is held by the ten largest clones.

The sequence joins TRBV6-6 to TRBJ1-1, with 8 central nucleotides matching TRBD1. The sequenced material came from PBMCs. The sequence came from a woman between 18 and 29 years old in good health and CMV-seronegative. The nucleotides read TGTGCCAGCAGTTACCCTGGACAGGGCCGTGAAGCTTTCTTT. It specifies CASSYPGQGREAFF.